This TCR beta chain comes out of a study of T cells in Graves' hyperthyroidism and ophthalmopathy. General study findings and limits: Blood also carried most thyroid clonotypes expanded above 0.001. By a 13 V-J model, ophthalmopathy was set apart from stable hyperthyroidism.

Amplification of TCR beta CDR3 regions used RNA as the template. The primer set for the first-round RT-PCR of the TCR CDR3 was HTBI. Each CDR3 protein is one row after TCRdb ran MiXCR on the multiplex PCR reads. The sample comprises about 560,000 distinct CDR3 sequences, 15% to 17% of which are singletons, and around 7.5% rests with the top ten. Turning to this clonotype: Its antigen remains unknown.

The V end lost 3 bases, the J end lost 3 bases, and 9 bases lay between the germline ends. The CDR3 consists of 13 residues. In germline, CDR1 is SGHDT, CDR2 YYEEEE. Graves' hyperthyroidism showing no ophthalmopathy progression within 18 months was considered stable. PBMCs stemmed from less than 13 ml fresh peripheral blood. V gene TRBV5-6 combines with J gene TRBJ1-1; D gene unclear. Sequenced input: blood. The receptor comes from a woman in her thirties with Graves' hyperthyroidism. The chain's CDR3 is CASSSPLDTEAFF. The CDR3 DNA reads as TGTGCCAGCAGCTCCCCCCTTGACACTGAAGCTTTCTTT.